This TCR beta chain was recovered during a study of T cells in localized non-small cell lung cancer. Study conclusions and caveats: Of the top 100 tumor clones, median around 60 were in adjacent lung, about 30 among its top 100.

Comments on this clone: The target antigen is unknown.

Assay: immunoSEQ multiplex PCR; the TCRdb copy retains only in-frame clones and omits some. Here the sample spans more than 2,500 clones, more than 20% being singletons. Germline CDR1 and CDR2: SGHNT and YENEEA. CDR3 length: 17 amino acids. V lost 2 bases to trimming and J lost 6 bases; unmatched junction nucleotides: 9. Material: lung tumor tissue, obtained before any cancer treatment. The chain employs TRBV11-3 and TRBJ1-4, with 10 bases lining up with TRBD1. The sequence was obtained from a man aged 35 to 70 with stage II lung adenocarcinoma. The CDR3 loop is CASSLSASGTGDEKLFF. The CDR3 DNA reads TGTGCCAGCAGCTTAAGTGCTTCCGGGACAGGGGATGAAAAACTGTTTTTT.